This is a list of T cell receptor beta chains from one sample in a study of blood T cell repertoires in COVID-19. Assay: immunoSEQ multiplex PCR; the TCRdb copy retains only in-frame clones and omits some. The sample records about 200,000 clones, approximately 80% being singletons. Sequencing was done on a sample of peripheral blood. Receptor source: a man in his forties or fifties with acute or convalescent COVID-19. Both conserved end residues are trimmed from each CDR3. Fields, in order: V gene, D gene, J gene, CDR3 protein. D genes are given only for firm matches.

TRBV5-1	TRBD1	TRBJ2-5	ASSFGTGGETQY
TRBV2	NA	TRBJ2-7	ASSERTASEQY
TRBV27	TRBD1	TRBJ2-2	ASSRQGAKSGELF
TRBV27	TRBD1	TRBJ1-2	ASSPRDRSNYGYT
TRBV18	NA	TRBJ2-2	ASSPRIVGGGDTGELF
TRBV10-1	TRBD2	TRBJ2-2	ASSTSEAGELF
TRBV6-9	TRBD2	TRBJ2-7	ARRPGLAGVMTYEQY
TRBV27	TRBD1	TRBJ2-2	ASSNSAGGSDTGELF
TRBV4-1	NA	TRBJ2-3	ASSQERLAGDTQY
TRBV6-5	NA	TRBJ1-1	AGYRSWMNTEAF
TRBV5-8	TRBD1	TRBJ1-2	ASSLQGARDGYT
TRBV2	NA	TRBJ2-7	ASSLRGGFSEQY
TRBV7-9	NA	TRBJ2-5	ASSRRGVQETQY
TRBV5-4	TRBD2	TRBJ2-7	ASSLRGLQTLQY
TRBV2	NA	TRBJ2-7	ASSEWDGSSYEQY
TRBV19	TRBD1	TRBJ1-1	ASSEQGAGGTEAF
TRBV5-1	NA	TRBJ2-1	ASSLELSGSSYNEQF
TRBV18	NA	TRBJ2-2	ASSVELATDTGELF
TRBV29-1	NA	TRBJ2-3	SVEDRRGGSGDTQY
TRBV2	NA	TRBJ2-5	ASSEQETQY
TRBV19	NA	TRBJ1-2	ASSILGQLSGYT
TRBV19	NA	TRBJ1-5	ASSLGYSNQPQH
TRBV25-1	NA	TRBJ2-5	ASSEYIGVTETQY
TRBV7-9	NA	TRBJ1-2	ASSLADSSSGYT
TRBV6-5	TRBD1	TRBJ1-1	ASSYPTGTEAF
TRBV7-9	NA	TRBJ1-1	ASSPVQGYTEAF
TRBV7-9	NA	TRBJ1-2	ASSFGTGA
TRBV19	NA	TRBJ1-4	ASSIGQSNEKLF
TRBV30	NA	TRBJ1-1	AWSEGLANTEAF
TRBV18	NA	TRBJ1-3	ASSPAGNSGNTIY
TRBV7-3	TRBD2	TRBJ2-5	ASSRAGGGQETQY
TRBV27	TRBD1	TRBJ2-2	ASINLRQGDTGELF
TRBV24-1	NA	TRBJ1-1	ATRRGGEAF
TRBV20-1	NA	TRBJ1-1	SAQRAREAF
TRBV5-6	NA	TRBJ1-1	ASSRYSSYTEAF
TRBV7-2	NA	TRBJ2-3	ASSLAMVRGSGTDTQY
TRBV5-1	TRBD2	TRBJ2-5	ASSPWVGPTGGTQY
TRBV5-6	TRBD2	TRBJ2-3	ASSRTGGAVFTDTQY
TRBV11-3	NA	TRBJ2-1	ASSSILSGEQF
TRBV10-3	NA	TRBJ1-2	AISESTGYGYT
TRBV27	NA	TRBJ2-2	ASSPLGSTPGELF
TRBV6-6	TRBD1	TRBJ1-2	ASSDRGYGYT
TRBV19	TRBD1	TRBJ2-5	ASSAGTGEETQY
TRBV5-5	NA	TRBJ2-1	ASSLGSGRTMGVEQF
TRBV6-4	TRBD1	TRBJ1-4	ASRSTGGELF
TRBV4-3	TRBD2	TRBJ2-5	ASSQGLGWGETQY
TRBV19	NA	TRBJ2-4	ASSILQGAKNIQY
TRBV6-5	NA	TRBJ1-1	ASSYSRDNTEAF
TRBV7-9	TRBD1	TRBJ2-5	ASSTGQDQETQY
TRBV6-1	NA	TRBJ1-4	ASSEARGGMQTNEKLF
TRBV6-6	TRBD2	TRBJ2-1	ASSILAGGPNEQF